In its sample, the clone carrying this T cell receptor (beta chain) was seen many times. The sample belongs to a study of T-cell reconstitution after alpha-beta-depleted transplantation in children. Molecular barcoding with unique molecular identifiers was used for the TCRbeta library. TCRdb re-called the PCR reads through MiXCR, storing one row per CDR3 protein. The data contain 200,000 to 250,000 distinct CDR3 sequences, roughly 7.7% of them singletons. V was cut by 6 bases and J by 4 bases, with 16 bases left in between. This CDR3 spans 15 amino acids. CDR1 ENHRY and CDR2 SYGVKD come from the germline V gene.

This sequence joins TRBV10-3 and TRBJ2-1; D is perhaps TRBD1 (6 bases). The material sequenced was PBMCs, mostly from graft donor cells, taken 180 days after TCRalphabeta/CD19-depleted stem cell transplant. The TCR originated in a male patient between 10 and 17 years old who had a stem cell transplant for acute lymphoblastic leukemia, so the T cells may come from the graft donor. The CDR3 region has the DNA TGTGCCATCAGGGGAAGGGCAGGGGATTACAATGAGCAGTTCTTC. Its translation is CAIRGRAGDYNEQFF.